A single T cell receptor beta chain is shown here with its context. V dropped 10 bases and J dropped 1 base, with 13 bases sitting between them. The CDR3 is made up of 13 amino acids. CDR1 and CDR2 from the germline V gene are ENHRY and SYGVKD. This entry comes from a study of blood T cell repertoires in COVID-19. Data came from immunoSEQ multiplex PCR; TCRdb stores just in-frame clones and leaves some out. Altogether some 70,000 clones are present, roughly 90% being singletons, with the ten largest covering 7.3%. Specimen: peripheral blood. This rearrangement joins TRBV10-3 to TRBJ1-1; D is perhaps TRBD1 (6 bases). The clonotype comes from a man in his forties with COVID-19, enrolled during active disease. CDR3 sequence (DNA): TGTGCCACCGCAGGACAGCAGAACACTGAAGCTTTCTTT. Protein product: CATAGQQNTEAFF.